One T cell receptor (beta chain) is described in this entry. The entry originates in a study of T-cell memory formation after mild COVID-19. TCRdb redid the calling of the 5' RACE reads with MiXCR, one entry per CDR3 protein. This table holds some 130,000 distinct CDR3 sequences, 16% found once. Trimming cost V 2 bases and J 4 bases, with 11 bases left between them. Germline lookup yields CDR1 SNHLY and CDR2 FYNNEI. The CDR3 has 14 amino acids. This chain uses TRBV2 with TRBJ2-5; possibly TRBD1 for D (6 bases). The TCR sequence derives from an adult woman who had mild COVID-19 (a few samples of this study predate the infection). Cell type and time point are not known. Sequencing input: PBMCs or a T cell subset sorted from them (not recorded which). This CDR3 reads CASSELTGLETQYF. The CDR3 nucleotides are TGTGCCAGCAGTGAATTGACAGGTTTAGAGACCCAGTACTTC.